These T cell receptor beta chains were read from a single sample in a study of blood T cells in healthy people across ages. A single record per CDR3 protein comes from TCRdb applying MiXCR to the 5' RACE reads. The table lists around 1,900,000 distinct CDR3 sequences, 30% to 40% of them singletons. The sequencing sample was made of blood. The receptor set was obtained from a human donor in good health. The CDR3 runs from the conserved cysteine through the conserved F or W.

v_call cdr3_aa
TRBV6-6 CASTYWGGADTQYF
TRBV4-3 CASSQDWGQGRNTIYF
TRBV21-1 CASSTRVPGPNGYTF
TRBV6-2/TRBV6-3 CASRGQGKNYEQYF
TRBV28 CASSSPRQGSYNEQFF
TRBV15 CATSSQTSDPYNEQFF
TRBV20-1 CSARYSGGLTDTQYF
TRBV12-3/TRBV12-4 CASSLDRYTGELFF
TRBV5-5 CASSFGYKLSYNEQFF
TRBV2 CASRDSRETQYF
TRBV11-2 CASSPYRDLNTEAFF
TRBV20-1 CYYQRFGINSYNEQFF
TRBV5-1 CASSRGGGNQPQHF
TRBV5-8 CASSFRLGGQPQHF
TRBV6-6 CASSLLVPTDTQYF
TRBV5-1 CASNRGVSYNEQFF
TRBV2 CASSVGTVNYGYTF
TRBV10-3 CAISRENTDTQYF
TRBV4-1 CASSPRLTVRVRESPLHF
TRBV6-6 CASSSAGKAPSLDTQYF
TRBV2 CASSPWSGNEQFF
TRBV20-1 CSAPRGRKRETQYF
TRBV9 CASSVQQGAGSTDTQYF
TRBV6-5 CASSSSQGLHGYTF
TRBV7-3 CASSSGHLSGANVLTF
TRBV5-1 CASSDRDRTMNTEAFF
TRBV6-2/TRBV6-3 CASRDGASNTEAFF